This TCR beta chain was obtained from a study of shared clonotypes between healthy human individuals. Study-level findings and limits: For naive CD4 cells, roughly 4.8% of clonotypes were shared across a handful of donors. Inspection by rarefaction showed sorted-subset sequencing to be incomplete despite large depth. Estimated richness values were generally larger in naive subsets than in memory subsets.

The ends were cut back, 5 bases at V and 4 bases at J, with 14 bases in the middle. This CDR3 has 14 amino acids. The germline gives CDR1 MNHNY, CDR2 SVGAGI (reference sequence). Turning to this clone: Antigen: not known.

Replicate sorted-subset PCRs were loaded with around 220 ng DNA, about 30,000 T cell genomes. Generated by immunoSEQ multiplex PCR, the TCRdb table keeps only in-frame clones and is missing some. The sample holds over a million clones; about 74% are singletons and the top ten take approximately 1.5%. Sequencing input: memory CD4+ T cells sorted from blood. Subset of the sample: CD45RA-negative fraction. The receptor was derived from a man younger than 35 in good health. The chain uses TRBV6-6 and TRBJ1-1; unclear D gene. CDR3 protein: CASSHREALTEAFF. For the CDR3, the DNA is TGTGCCAGCAGTCACCGGGAAGCGCTCACTGAAGCTTTCTTT.